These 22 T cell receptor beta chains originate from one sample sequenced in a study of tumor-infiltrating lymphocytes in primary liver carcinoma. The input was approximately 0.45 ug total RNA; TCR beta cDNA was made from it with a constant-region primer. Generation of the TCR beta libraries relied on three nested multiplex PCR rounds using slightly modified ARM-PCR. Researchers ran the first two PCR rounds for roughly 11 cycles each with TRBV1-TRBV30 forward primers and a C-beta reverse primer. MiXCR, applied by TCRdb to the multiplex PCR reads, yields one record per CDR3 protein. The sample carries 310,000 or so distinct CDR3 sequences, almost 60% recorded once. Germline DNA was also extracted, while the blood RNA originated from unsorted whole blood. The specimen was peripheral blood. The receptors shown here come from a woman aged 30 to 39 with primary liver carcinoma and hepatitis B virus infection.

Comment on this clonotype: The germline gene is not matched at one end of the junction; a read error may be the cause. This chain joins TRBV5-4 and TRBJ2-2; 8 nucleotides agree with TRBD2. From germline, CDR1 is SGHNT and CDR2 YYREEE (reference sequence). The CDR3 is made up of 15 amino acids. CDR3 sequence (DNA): TGTGTCAGCAGCTCGGGGGGGTCGAACACCGGGGAGCTGTTTTTT. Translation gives CVSSSGGSNTGELFF.

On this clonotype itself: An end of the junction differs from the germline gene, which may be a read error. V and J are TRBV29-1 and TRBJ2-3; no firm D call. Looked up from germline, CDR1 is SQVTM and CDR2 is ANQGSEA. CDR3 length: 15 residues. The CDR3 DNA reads TGCAGCGTTGAGGGCTGGGCCGGCATCACAGATACGCAGTGTTTT. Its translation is CSVEGWAGITDTQCF.

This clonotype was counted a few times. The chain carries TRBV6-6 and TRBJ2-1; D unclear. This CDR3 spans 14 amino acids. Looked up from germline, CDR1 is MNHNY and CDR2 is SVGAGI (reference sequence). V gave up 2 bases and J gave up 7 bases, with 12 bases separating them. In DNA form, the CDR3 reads TGTGCCAGCAGTTACACCTCCCCAGAGAATGAGCAGTTCTTC. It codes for CASSYTSPENEQFF.

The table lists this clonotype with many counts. The CDR3 here is CASSESPQGSAYEQYF. The CDR3 DNA follows: TGTGCCAGCAGTGAATCCCCCCAGGGATCAGCATACGAGCAGTACTTC. V is TRBV6-1 and J is TRBJ2-7, with a tentative D call TRBD1 (5 bases). Germline V CDR1 and CDR2: MNHNS, SASEGT. This CDR3 comprises 16 residues. Trimming removed 2 bases from V and 4 bases from J, with 18 bases in between.

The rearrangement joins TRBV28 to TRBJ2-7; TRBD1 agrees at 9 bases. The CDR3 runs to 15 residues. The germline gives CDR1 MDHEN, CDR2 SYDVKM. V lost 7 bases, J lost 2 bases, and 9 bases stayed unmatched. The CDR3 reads CASNIAGTGTYEQYF. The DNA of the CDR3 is TGTGCCAGCAACATCGCTGGGACAGGGACCTACGAGCAGTACTTC.

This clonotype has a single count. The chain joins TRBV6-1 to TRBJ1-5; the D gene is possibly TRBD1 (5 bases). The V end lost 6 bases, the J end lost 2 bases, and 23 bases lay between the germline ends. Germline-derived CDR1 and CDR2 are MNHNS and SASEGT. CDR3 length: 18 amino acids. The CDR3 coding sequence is TGTGCCAGCAGCTCAACGGGGCAGGCCATCGCCGGCAATCAGCCCCAGCATTTT. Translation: CASSSTGQAIAGNQPQHF.

The CDR3 DNA reads as TGCAGTGCTGAGACTAGCGGGACCCAGTACTTC. It codes for CSAETSGTQYF. The chain couples TRBV20-1 to TRBJ2-5; 9 nucleotides agree with TRBD2. There are 11 residues in the CDR3. The trim removed 5 bases at V and 7 bases at J, leaving 2 bases unmatched. CDR1 DFQATT and CDR2 SNEGSKA come from the germline V gene (reference sequence).

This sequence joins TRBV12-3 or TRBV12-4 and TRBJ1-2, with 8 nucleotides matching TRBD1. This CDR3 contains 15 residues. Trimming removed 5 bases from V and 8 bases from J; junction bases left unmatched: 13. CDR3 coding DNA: TGTGCCAGCAGTCCCTCCCCCGGACAGGGTAAAGGCTACACCTTC. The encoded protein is CASSPSPGQGKGYTF.

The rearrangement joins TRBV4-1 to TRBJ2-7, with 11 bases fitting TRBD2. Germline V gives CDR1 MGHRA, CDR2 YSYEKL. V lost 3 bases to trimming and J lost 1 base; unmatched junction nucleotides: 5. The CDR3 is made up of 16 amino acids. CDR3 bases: TGCGCCAGCAGCCACCAGGGACTAGCGGTTTCCTACGAGCAGTACTTC. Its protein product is CASSHQGLAVSYEQYF.

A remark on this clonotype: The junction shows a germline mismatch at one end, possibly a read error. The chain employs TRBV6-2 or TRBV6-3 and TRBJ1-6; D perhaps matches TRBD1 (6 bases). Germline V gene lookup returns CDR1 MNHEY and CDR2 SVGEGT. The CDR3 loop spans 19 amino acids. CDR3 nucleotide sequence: TGTGCCAGCAGATACTCGCCCCATCACGTACGGGACACGTTTTCACCCCTCCACTTT. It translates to CASRYSPHHVRDTFSPLHF.

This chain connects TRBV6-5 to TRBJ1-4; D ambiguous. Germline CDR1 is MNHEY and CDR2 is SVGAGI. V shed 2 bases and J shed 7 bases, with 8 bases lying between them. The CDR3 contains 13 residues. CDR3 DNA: TGTGCCAGCAGTTACAGGCAGGTTGAAAAACTGTTTTTT. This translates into CASSYRQVEKLFF.

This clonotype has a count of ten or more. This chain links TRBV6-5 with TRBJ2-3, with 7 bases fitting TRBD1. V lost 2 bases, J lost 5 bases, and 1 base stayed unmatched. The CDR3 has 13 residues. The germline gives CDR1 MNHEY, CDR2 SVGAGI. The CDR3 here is CASSYRDRDTQYF. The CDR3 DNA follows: TGTGCCAGCAGTTACCGGGACAGAGATACGCAGTATTTT.

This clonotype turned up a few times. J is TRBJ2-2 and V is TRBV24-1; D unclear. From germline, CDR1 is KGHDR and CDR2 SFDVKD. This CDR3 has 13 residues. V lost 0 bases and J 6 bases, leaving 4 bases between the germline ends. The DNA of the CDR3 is TGTGCCACCAGTGATTTGCAGCCCGGGGAGCTGTTTTTT. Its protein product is CATSDLQPGELFF.

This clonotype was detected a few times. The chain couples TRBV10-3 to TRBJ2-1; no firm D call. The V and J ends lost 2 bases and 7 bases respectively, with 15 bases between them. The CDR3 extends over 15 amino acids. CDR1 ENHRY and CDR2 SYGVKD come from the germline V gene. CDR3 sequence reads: CAISETGDEKNEQFF. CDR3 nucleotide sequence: TGTGCCATCAGTGAGACCGGAGACGAGAAAAATGAGCAGTTCTTC.

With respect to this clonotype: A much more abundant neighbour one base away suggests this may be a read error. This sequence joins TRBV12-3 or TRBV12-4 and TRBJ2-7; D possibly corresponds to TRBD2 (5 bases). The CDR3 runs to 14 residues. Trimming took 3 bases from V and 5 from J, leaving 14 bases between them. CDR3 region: CASSFPGESHEQYF. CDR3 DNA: TGTGCCAGCAGTTTCCCCGGGGAGAGCCACGAGCAGTACTTC.

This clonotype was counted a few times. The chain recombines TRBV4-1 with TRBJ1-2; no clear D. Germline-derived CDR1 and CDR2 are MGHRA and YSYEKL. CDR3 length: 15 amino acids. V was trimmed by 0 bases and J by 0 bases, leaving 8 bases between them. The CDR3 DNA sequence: TGCGCCAGCAGCCAAGAAGGCAGGACTAACTATGGCTACACCTTC. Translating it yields CASSQEGRTNYGYTF.

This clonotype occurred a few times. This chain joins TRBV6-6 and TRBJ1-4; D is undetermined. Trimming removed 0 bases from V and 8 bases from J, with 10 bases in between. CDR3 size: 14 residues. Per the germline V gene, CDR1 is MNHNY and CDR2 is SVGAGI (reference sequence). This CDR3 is CASSYSGSGEKLFF. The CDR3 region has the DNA TGTGCCAGCAGTTACTCAGGGTCCGGGGAAAAACTGTTTTTT.

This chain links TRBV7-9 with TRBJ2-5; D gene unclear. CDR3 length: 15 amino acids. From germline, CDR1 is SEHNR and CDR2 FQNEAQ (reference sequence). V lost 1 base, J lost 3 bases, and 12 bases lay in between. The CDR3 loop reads CASSLDFRRKETQYF. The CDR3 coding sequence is TGTGCCAGCAGCTTAGATTTTCGGAGAAAAGAGACCCAGTACTTC.

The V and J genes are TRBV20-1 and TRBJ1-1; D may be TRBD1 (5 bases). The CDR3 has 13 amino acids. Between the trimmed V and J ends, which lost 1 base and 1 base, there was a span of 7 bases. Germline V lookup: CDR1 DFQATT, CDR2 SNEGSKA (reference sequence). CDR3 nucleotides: TGCAGTGCTAGAGGTAGGGGGAACACTGAAGCTTTCTTT. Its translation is CSARGRGNTEAFF.

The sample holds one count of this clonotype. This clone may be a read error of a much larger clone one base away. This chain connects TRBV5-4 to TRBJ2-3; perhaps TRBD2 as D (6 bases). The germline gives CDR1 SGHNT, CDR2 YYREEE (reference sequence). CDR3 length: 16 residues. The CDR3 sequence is CARSLGLSTSTDTQYF. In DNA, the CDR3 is TGTGCCAGGAGCTTGGGACTGAGTACTAGCACAGATACGCAGTATTTT.

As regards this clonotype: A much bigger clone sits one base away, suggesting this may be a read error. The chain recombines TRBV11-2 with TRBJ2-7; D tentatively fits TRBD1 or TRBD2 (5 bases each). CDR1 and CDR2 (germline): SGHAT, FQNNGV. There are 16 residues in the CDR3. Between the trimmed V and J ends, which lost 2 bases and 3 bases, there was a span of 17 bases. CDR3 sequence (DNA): TGTGCCAGCAGCTTACGGGGTGGGACGGAGAACTACGAGCAGTACTTC. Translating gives CASSLRGGTENYEQYF. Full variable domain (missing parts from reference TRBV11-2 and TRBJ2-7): EAGVAQSPRYKIIEKRQSVAFWCNPISGHATLYWYQQILGQGPKLLIQFQNNGVVDDSQLPKDRFSAERLKGVDSTLKIQPAKLEDSAVYLCASSLRGGTENYEQYFGPGTRLTVT.

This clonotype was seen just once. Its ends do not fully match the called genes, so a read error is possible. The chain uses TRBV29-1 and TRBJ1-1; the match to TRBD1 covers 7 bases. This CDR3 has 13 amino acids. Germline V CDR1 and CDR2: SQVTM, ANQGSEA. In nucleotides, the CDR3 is TGCAGCGTTCTCAGGGGGAGAACCACTGAAGCCTTCTTT. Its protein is CSVLRGRTTEAFF.